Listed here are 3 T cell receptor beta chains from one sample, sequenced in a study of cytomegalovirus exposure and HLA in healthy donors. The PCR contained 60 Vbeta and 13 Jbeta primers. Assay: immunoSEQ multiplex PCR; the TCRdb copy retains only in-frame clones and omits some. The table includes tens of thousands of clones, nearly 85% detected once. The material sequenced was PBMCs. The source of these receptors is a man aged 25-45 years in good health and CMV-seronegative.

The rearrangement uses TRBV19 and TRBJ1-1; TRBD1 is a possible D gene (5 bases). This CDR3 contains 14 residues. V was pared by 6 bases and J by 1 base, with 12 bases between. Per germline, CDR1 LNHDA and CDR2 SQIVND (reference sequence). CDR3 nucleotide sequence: TGTGCCAGTAGCTCCCAACAGGAGAACACTGAAGCTTTCTTT. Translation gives CASSSQQENTEAFF.

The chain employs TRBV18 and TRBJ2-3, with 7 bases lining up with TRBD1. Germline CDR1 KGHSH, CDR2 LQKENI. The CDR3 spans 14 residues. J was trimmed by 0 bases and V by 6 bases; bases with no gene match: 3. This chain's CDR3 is CASSLTGSTDTQYF. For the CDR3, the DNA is TGTGCCAGCTCCCTGACAGGGAGCACAGATACGCAGTATTTT.

The CDR3 protein is CASSIRGTYEQYF. The CDR3 bases are TGTGCCAGCAGTATCAGGGGAACCTACGAGCAGTACTTC. The rearrangement joins TRBV2 to TRBJ2-7; maybe TRBD1 (6 bases). This CDR3 has 13 residues. Per germline, CDR1 SNHLY and CDR2 FYNNEI. Trimming took off 5 bases at V and 2 bases at J, with 10 bases between the two ends.